This T cell receptor (beta chain) was sequenced during a study of T cells in Graves' hyperthyroidism and ophthalmopathy (dated by TCRdb to 2018 to 2020). Describing the broader study: To identify TCR V-J signatures that set the groups apart, the researchers used a discovery cohort of roughly 100 patients, made up of under 45 with Graves' ophthalmopathy and about 55 with stable Graves' hyperthyroidism. Prospective prediction of ophthalmopathy was tested in an independent validation cohort consisting of roughly 20 hyperthyroidism patients and 15 or so patients who later progressed to ophthalmopathy. The 75 to 100 discovery patients were randomly divided into training and test sets at a 7:3 ratio. Thyroid tissue and blood T-cell repertoires from roughly 6 Graves' hyperthyroidism patients were also compared in the study. After sampling, hyperthyroidism patients received methimazole starting at 30 mg daily, and ophthalmopathy patients received high-dose intravenous methylprednisolone. The paper describes TCR Vbeta CDR3 sequencing of 135 peripheral blood samples, made up of 43 ophthalmopathy patients, over 70 hyperthyroidism patients and approximately 17 progressor patients. The investigation overall reported the following: Sample size was not statistically predetermined, and investigators were not blinded to group allocation. A 13 V-J signature model separated ophthalmopathy from stable hyperthyroidism, with 87.88% sensitivity and roughly 82% specificity in cross-validation and 80%/75% in testing. In validation, the model predicted progression to ophthalmopathy a median of around 6.5 months before onset, with 65% to 71% sensitivity and almost 75% specificity. Most expanded thyroid clonotypes (frequency above 0.001) were also found in blood, which suggests that blood repertoires may mirror thyroid immune responses.

The TCR beta CDR3 regions were amplified from RNA transcripts. For the first round of RT-PCR on the TCR CDR3, the HTBI primer set was used together with the Qiagen OneStep RT-PCR kit. The libraries were constructed in a second round of multiplex PCR and then size-selected and purified. Libraries were sequenced paired-end with 100 bp reads on an Illumina HiSeq2000. Concerning the study's data processing: Raw data were processed with SOAPnuke, discarding reads with adapters, uncalled bases, mean Phred below 15, or no exact constant-primer or identifier match. High-quality paired reads were merged with COPE v1.2.5, and unique nucleotide sequences were defined as clonotypes. MiTCR v1.1 was used to align clonotypes to the IMGT TRBV, TRBD and TRBJ reference segments. The analysis was restricted to V-J combinations with a frequency above 0.0001, which together covered 99% to 99.2% of the repertoires. The TCS score was defined as F50 (clonal expansion) divided by E x V (chaos), with BLOSUM62-based TCRdist calculated between CDR3 peptides within each V-J. Welch's t-statistics and random forest reduced roughly 500 V-J features to about 13, which were used in a naive Bayes classifier (R e1071). Using fastp trimming at Q25 and MiXCR clonotype assembly, TCRdb reanalyzed the public sequencing data and kept in-frame beta chains. Identical CDR3 protein sequences are pooled into one entry, listed with their most common genes and DNA. What appears here as the V and J calls and clone size reflects TCRdb's work, not the paper's. This sample is represented by under 700,000 distinct CDR3 sequences; roughly 46% of them were singletons. The ten largest clonotypes hold approximately 8.2% of the sample.

Regarding this clonotype: It lacks a known antigen. Base qualities are not recorded, but no much larger clone differs from it by a single base.

Stable Graves' hyperthyroidism was defined as the absence of progression to ophthalmopathy over 18 months of follow-up. Hyperthyroidism patients were newly diagnosed, had a disease duration of under 2 months, and were aged 18 to 65 years. Patients with uncontrolled infections, other autoimmune diseases, pregnancy or lactation were excluded. Clinical symptoms, serum thyroxine and TRAb, thyroid ultrasound, and orbital computed tomography formed the basis for the diagnoses. Total RNA was extracted with Trizol reagent, and quality was checked on an Agilent 2100 Bioanalyzer. Sequenced material: peripheral blood or thyroid tissue (not recorded which). The TCR was taken from a woman between 18 and 29 years old with Graves' hyperthyroidism. Donor details come from another sample of the same person, matched by shared clones.

The CDR3 protein sequence reads: CASGLAGRETQYF. The sequenced DNA: TGTGCCAGCGGACTAGCGGGGAGAGAGACCCAGTACTTC. The sequence is built from TRBV7-2 and TRBJ2-5; 12 of the junction bases match TRBD2. The germline V gene provides CDR1 SGHTA and CDR2 FQGNSA. Including the terminal cysteine and phenylalanine, the CDR3 comprises 13 residues. Here the CDR3 DNA is all that survives: 39 bases in frame from base 1. V is trimmed back by 8 bases and J by 4 bases, and the junction contains 2 bases that no gene match accounts for.